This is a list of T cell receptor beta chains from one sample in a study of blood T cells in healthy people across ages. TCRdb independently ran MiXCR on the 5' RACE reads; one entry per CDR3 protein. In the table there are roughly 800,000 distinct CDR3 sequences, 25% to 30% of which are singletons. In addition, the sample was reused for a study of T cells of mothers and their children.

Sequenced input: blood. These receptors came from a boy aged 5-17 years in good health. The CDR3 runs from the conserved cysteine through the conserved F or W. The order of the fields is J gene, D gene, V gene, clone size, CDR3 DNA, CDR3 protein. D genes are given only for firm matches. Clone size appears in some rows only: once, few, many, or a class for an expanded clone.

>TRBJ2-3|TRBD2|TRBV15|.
TGTGCCACCAGCGGGGGAGGAGCGGGGGGGATGACAGATACGCAGTATTTT
CATSGGGAGGMTDTQYF
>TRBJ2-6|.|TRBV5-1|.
TGCGCCAGCAGCTTGCGTGCCTCTCTCGGGGCCAACGTCCTGACTTTC
CASSLRASLGANVLTF
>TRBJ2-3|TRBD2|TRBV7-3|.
TGTGCCAGCAGCCCCTCCCGGGGGGCAGATACGCAGTATTTT
CASSPSRGADTQYF
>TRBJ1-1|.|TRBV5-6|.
TGTGCCAGCAGCTTGAACCCAGGGGCGAACACTGAAGCTTTCTTT
CASSLNPGANTEAFF
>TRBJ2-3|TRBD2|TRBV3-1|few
TGTGCCAGCAGCCAAGAACTAGCGGCAGATACGCAGTATTTT
CASSQELAADTQYF
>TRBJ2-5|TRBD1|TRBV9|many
TGTGCCAGCAGTAAACAGGGGACCGAGACCCAGTACTTC
CASSKQGTETQYF
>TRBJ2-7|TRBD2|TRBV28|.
TGTGCCAGCAGAATCGGGGGACTAGCGGGCTACGAGCAGTACTTC
CASRIGGLAGYEQYF
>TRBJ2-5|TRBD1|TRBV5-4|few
TGTGCCAGCAGCTCCGGGACAGGGCCAGCGGCACGGTACTTC
CASSSGTGPAARYF
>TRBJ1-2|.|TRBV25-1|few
TGTGCCAGCGGAGAGGTCTATGGCTACACCTTC
CASGEVYGYTF
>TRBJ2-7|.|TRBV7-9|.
TGTGCCAGCAGCCAAATAGGCGGTCAAGTCTACGAGCAGTACTTC
CASSQIGGQVYEQYF
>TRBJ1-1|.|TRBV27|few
TGTGCCAGCAGTGAATTTAGGACACCATTTGAAGCTTTCTTT
CASSEFRTPFEAFF
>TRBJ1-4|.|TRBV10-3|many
TGTGCCACCTGGAGAGGGTCTATCGAATCTGAAAAACTGTTTTTT
CATWRGSIESEKLFF
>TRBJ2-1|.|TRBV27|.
TGTGCCGTCGCCCCCCTCCCAGTCATCAATGAGCAGTTCTTC
CAVAPLPVINEQFF
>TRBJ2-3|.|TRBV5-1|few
TGCGCCAGCAGCCTCGGAACTACAATGACAGATACGCAGTATTTT
CASSLGTTMTDTQYF
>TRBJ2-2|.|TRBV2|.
TGTGCCAGCACAGTGAACACCGGGGAGCTGTTTTTT
CASTVNTGELFF
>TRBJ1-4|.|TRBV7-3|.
TGTGCCAGCAGCTTAATTTGGACACTCGCACTCCTTTGTGAAAAACTGTTTTTT
CASSLIWTLALLCEKLFF
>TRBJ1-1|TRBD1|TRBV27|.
TGTGCCAGCAGATCAGGGGGGAGGTACACTGAAGCTTTCTTT
CASRSGGRYTEAFF
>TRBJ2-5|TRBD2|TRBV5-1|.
TGCGCCAGCAGCACACCGAGCGGGGGCCAAGAGACCCAGTACTTC
CASSTPSGGQETQYF
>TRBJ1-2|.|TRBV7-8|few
TGTGCCAGCAGCACCGTGGGTCTCGGCTACACCTTC
CASSTVGLGYTF
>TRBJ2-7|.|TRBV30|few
TGTGCCTGGAGACAGGCCGGGGCATCCTACGAGCAGTACTTC
CAWRQAGASYEQYF
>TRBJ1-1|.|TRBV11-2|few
TGTGCCAGCAGCTTAGGCCGAGCGACTGAAGCTTTCTTT
CASSLGRATEAFF
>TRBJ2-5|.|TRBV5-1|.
TGCGCCAGCAGCTTGGAGGGGGCTAGCGGAGGTGAGCAGTACTTC
CASSLEGASGGEQYF
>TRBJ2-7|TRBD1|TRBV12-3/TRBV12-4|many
TGTGCCAGCAGTTCCGGGACAGGGTGGAACGAGCAGTACTTC
CASSSGTGWNEQYF
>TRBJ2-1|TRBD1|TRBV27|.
TGTGCCAGCAGTACGACGGTCCTACCAGGGGGTGAGCAGTTCTTC
CASSTTVLPGGEQFF
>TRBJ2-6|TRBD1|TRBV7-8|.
TGTGCCAGCAGCTTAGGGACAGGGGGAGCTGGGGCCAACGTCCTGACTTTC
CASSLGTGGAGANVLTF
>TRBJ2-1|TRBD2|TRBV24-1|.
TGTGCCACCAGTGATATCGGGGGGGCCAGAGAGCAGTTCTTC
CATSDIGGAREQFF
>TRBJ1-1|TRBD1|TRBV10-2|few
TGCGCCAGCAGTGGAGCAGGGGGTAGGTTTGAAGCTTTCTTT
CASSGAGGRFEAFF
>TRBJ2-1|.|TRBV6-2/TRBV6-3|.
TGTGCCAGCAGTGCCTTCTCTGGTCGCAATGAGCAGTTCTTC
CASSAFSGRNEQFF
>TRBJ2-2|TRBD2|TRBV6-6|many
TGTGCCAGCAGCAGCGGGGGGGATGTCACCGGGGAGCTGTTTTTT
CASSSGGDVTGELFF
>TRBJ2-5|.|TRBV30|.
TGTGCCAGAGAAATAGCGCCTCGGGGGACCCAGTACTTC
CAREIAPRGTQYF
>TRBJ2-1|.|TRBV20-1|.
TGCAGTGTTTCGACGGTCTACAATGGGCAGTTCTTC
CSVSTVYNGQFF